This entry lists 29 T cell receptor beta chains sequenced from one sample in a study of blood T cell repertoires in COVID-19. Method: immunoSEQ multiplex PCR; TCRdb's copy keeps in-frame clones and lacks some. The table has 140,000 to 150,000 clones, roughly 80% seen once; the top ten hold approximately 6%. Sequencing input: PBMCs or T cells enriched from blood (not recorded which). The receptors stem from a woman in her 50s who had recovered from COVID-19.

The chain carries TRBV29-1 and TRBJ2-7; TRBD1 aligns across 7 bases. Trimming removed 4 bases from V and 1 base from J; junction bases left unmatched: 1. Germline CDR1 reads SQVTM; CDR2 reads ANQGSEA. The CDR3 length is 12 residues. CDR3 amino acids: CSVGGQSYEQYF. DNA for the CDR3: TGCAGCGTTGGGGGACAGTCCTACGAGCAGTACTTC.

The gene calls are TRBV20-1 and TRBJ1-2; D is undetermined. The CDR3 extends over 10 amino acids. The V end lost 6 bases, the J end lost 4 bases, and 6 bases lay between the germline ends. Germline loops: CDR1 DFQATT, CDR2 SNEGSKA (reference sequence). In nucleotides, the CDR3 is TGCAGTGCCCTACTCTATGGCTACACCTTC. This gives the protein CSALLYGYTF.

The chain joins TRBV10-3 to TRBJ1-1; 7 bases agree with TRBD1. The CDR3 sequence is 14 residues long. CDR1 ENHRY and CDR2 SYGVKD come from the germline V gene. J lost 0 bases, V lost 6 bases, and 4 bases had no gene match. The DNA for the CDR3 is TGTGCCATCAGCTCCGGGACAGTGAACACTGAAGCTTTCTTT. This translates into CAISSGTVNTEAFF.

The chain recombines TRBV11-1 with TRBJ1-1, with 7 bases aligning to TRBD1. After removal of 5 bases from V and 8 bases from J, the junction contained 5 bases not matched to a gene. Per the germline V gene, CDR1 is SGHAT and CDR2 is FQDESV (reference sequence). There are 12 residues in the CDR3. CDR3 nucleotide sequence: TGTGCCAGCAGCCCACAGGGGAGCGAAGCTTTCTTT. Amino acids: CASSPQGSEAFF.

This clone came up a few times. The chain recombines TRBV7-2 with TRBJ2-1, with D possibly matching TRBD2 (5 bases). Germline V gene data show CDR1 as SGHTA and CDR2 as FQGNSA. Trimming took off 1 base at V and 8 bases at J, with 6 bases between the two ends. The CDR3 length is 12 residues. CDR3 DNA sequence: TGTGCCAGCAGCTTAGTGGAGGATGAGCAGTTCTTC. Its translation is CASSLVEDEQFF.

The chain uses TRBV2 and TRBJ1-1; 7 bases align to TRBD1. The CDR3 has 13 residues. With V trimmed by 9 bases and J by 6 bases, 10 bases remained unmatched. Germline V lookup: CDR1 SNHLY, CDR2 FYNNEI. Here the CDR3 reads CARRQGPKAEAFF. The CDR3 nucleotides read TGTGCCAGGAGACAGGGCCCGAAGGCTGAAGCTTTCTTT.

This clone was picked up a small number of times. The chain has TRBV18 and TRBJ2-1, with TRBD1 identical over 9 bases. The CDR3 loop spans 16 amino acids. In germline, CDR1 is KGHSH, CDR2 LQKENI. V trimming: 3 bases; J trimming: 6 bases; junction bases outside the gene matches: 9. As DNA, the CDR3 is TGTGCCAGCTCACCCCCGACAGGGGGTACTTTCAATGAGCAGTTCTTC. Amino acids: CASSPPTGGTFNEQFF.

V gene TRBV24-1 combines with J gene TRBJ1-2; D might be TRBD1 (5 bases). Per the germline V gene, CDR1 is KGHDR and CDR2 is SFDVKD. V lost 9 bases and J 4 bases, leaving 17 bases between the germline ends. This CDR3 is built from 14 residues. In DNA, the CDR3 is TGTGCCACCGCACAATCTCAGGGAACCTATGGCTACACCTTC. Residues: CATAQSQGTYGYTF.

This sequence joins TRBV5-4 and TRBJ2-2; 7 positions agree with TRBD2. Germline CDR1 SGHNT, CDR2 YYREEE (reference sequence). The V and J ends lost 1 base and 4 bases, in that order; junction bases with no gene match: 4. This CDR3 spans 15 amino acids. CDR3 protein: CASSLNTGGTGELFF. Written as DNA, the CDR3 is TGTGCCAGCAGCTTGAATACGGGGGGCACCGGGGAGCTGTTTTTT.

This chain uses TRBV6-1 with TRBJ1-2; D perhaps matches TRBD1 (5 bases). Trimming shortened V by 5 bases and J by 3 bases, and 13 bases separated the two germline ends. This CDR3 is 14 amino acids long. The V gene's germline CDR1 is MNHNS and CDR2 SASEGT. In nucleotides, the CDR3 is TGTGCCAGCAGTCCATTAGACAGATACTATGGCTACACCTTC. Residues: CASSPLDRYYGYTF.

The chain employs TRBV6-5 and TRBJ1-1, with a weak D call TRBD1 (5 bases). V was clipped by 2 bases and J by 1 base, with 8 bases between them. CDR1 and CDR2 (germline): MNHEY, SVGAGI. This CDR3 has 14 residues. The CDR3, as DNA: TGTGCCAGCAGTTACCCTGGACAGAACACTGAAGCTTTCTTT. This sequence encodes CASSYPGQNTEAFF.

This clone was picked up one time. This sequence joins TRBV5-1 and TRBJ2-3; 9 nucleotides match TRBD2. Trimming took 3 bases from V and 2 from J; bases not matched to a gene: 10. The germline V gene encodes CDR1 SGHRS and CDR2 YFSETQ. This CDR3 contains 17 residues. The CDR3 DNA reads as TGCGCCAGCAGCTCCGAAAGCGGGGGGCGTACCACAGATACGCAGTATTTT. Residues: CASSSESGGRTTDTQYF.

The count of this clone is one. This rearrangement joins TRBV11-2 to TRBJ2-7, with D tentatively TRBD1 (5 bases). This CDR3 contains 16 residues. Trimming cost V 1 base and J 0 bases, with 13 bases left between them. Germline V gene sequence: CDR1 SGHAT, CDR2 FQNNGV. The CDR3 nucleotides are TGTGCCAGCAGCTTAGCCCGACAGTTGAGCTCCTACGAGCAGTACTTC. Encoded protein: CASSLARQLSSYEQYF.

This clone occurred once. The genes are TRBV12-5 and TRBJ2-3, with TRBD1 identical over 7 bases. Germline CDR1 is LGHNT and CDR2 is FRNRAP. The CDR3 runs to 14 residues. Trimming at V came to 6 bases and at J to 3 bases, leaving 6 bases not matched to a gene. CDR3: CASGWGTATDTQYF. CDR3 coding DNA: TGTGCTAGTGGCTGGGGGACAGCAACAGATACGCAGTATTTT. Based on the CDR3 plus reference TRBV12-5 and TRBJ2-3, the full variable domain is DARVTQTPRHKVTEMGQEVTMRCQPILGHNTVFWYRQTMMQGLELLAYFRNRAPLDDSGMPKDRFSAEMPDATLATLKIQPSEPRDSAVYFCASGWGTATDTQYFGPGTRLTVL.

As for this clone: The junction departs from germline at one end; a sequencing error may be responsible. This rearrangement joins TRBV7-6 to TRBJ2-5; TRBD2 aligns across 15 bases. This CDR3 spans 17 amino acids. CDR1 and CDR2 (germline): SGHVS, FNYEAQ. Written as DNA, the CDR3 is TGTGCCAGCAGCCCGGTGGGACTAGCGGGAGGCCAAGGGACCCAGTACTTC. Translating gives CASSPVGLAGGQGTQYF.

V usage is TRBV5-6 and J usage is TRBJ1-1; maybe TRBD1 (5 bases). The length of the CDR3 is 13 residues. Germline V gene data show CDR1 as SGHDT and CDR2 as YYEEEE. Trimming stripped 0 bases from V and 5 bases from J, with 8 bases between. CDR3 DNA sequence: TGTGCCAGCAGCTTGGGCAGGGTAACTGAAGCTTTCTTT. This gives the protein CASSLGRVTEAFF.

The chain is built from TRBV7-9 and TRBJ1-1, with D possibly being TRBD1 (5 bases). Germline V gene sequence: CDR1 SEHNR, CDR2 FQNEAQ (reference sequence). Trimming left V 2 bases short and J 0 bases short, with 10 bases between. This CDR3 has 15 residues. The chain's CDR3 is CASSLFGGVNTEAFF. CDR3 coding DNA: TGTGCCAGCAGCTTATTCGGGGGGGTGAACACTGAAGCTTTCTTT.

This clone was seen a few times. The chain has TRBV5-1 and TRBJ1-2, with no clear D. Trimming removed 0 bases from V and 3 bases from J, with 12 bases in between. Germline CDR1 and CDR2: SGHRS and YFSETQ. The CDR3 covers 15 residues. The CDR3, as DNA: TGCGCCAGCAGCTTGGAGGCGGATCTTTACTATGGCTACACCTTC. Protein: CASSLEADLYYGYTF.

The chain joins TRBV5-1 to TRBJ1-2; tentative D call: TRBD1 (6 bases). The CDR3 totals 15 residues. With 0 bases removed from V and 4 bases from J, the gap between germline ends came to 13 bases. The germline V gene encodes CDR1 SGHRS and CDR2 YFSETQ. CDR3 loop: CASSLDSGEGYGYTF. CDR3 nucleotides: TGCGCCAGCAGCTTGGATTCAGGGGAGGGCTATGGCTACACCTTC.

The chain joins TRBV29-1 to TRBJ2-1; TRBD1 agrees at 8 bases. Germline V lookup: CDR1 SQVTM, CDR2 ANQGSEA. This CDR3 has 16 residues. V dropped 3 bases and J dropped 0; count of bases not matched to a gene: 7. The CDR3 here is CSVEGTGGSSYNEQFF. CDR3 nucleotide sequence: TGCAGCGTTGAGGGAACAGGGGGGAGCTCCTACAATGAGCAGTTCTTC.

In its sample, this clone was seen once. This chain uses TRBV3-1 (or the pseudogene TRBV3-2) with TRBJ2-1, with 11 bases that match TRBD2. Germline V gene sequence: CDR1 LGHDT, CDR2 YNNKEL (reference sequence). This CDR3 has 14 amino acids. J lost 9 bases, V lost 3 bases, and 4 bases had no gene match. CDR3 sequence reads: CASSQAGTSGEQFF. CDR3 DNA sequence: TGTGCCAGCAGCCAGGCCGGGACTAGCGGTGAGCAGTTCTTC.

The genes are TRBV7-2 and TRBJ1-1; tentatively, D is TRBD1 (5 bases). The germline V gene encodes CDR1 SGHTA and CDR2 FQGNSA. The CDR3 covers 13 residues. The germline V and J ends were trimmed by 1 base and 12 bases, with 15 bases remaining between them. The CDR3 is CASSLGGRDRTFF. For the CDR3, the DNA is TGTGCCAGCAGCTTAGGGGGGAGGGATAGGACTTTCTTT.

The chain employs TRBV28 and TRBJ1-2; D uncertain. CDR1 MDHEN and CDR2 SYDVKM come from the germline V gene. This CDR3 is 11 amino acids long. The V end was cut by 4 bases, the J end by 6 bases, with 6 bases between. CDR3 residues: CASSYMDGYTF. The DNA of the CDR3 is TGTGCCAGCAGTTACATGGATGGCTACACCTTC.

The chain uses TRBV4-1 and TRBJ2-2, with TRBD1 matching 8 bases. Looked up from germline, CDR1 is MGHRA and CDR2 is YSYEKL. CDR3 length: 15 residues. V dropped 6 bases and J dropped 4; count of bases not matched to a gene: 7. The CDR3 loop reads CASRDREPSTGELFF. CDR3 DNA sequence: TGCGCCAGCAGGGACAGGGAACCTTCCACCGGGGAGCTGTTTTTT.

This clone has more than one count but fewer than ten. A junction end diverges from the germline sequence, so it may reflect a read error. The chain has TRBV15 and TRBJ1-2, with D possibly matching TRBD1 (5 bases). CDR3 size: 13 residues. Germline V gene data show CDR1 as LNHNV and CDR2 as YYDKDF (reference sequence). CDR3 coding DNA: TGTGCCACCAGCAGAGAAAGAAGGGGCGTGCATCCCTTC. It encodes CATSRERRGVHPF. Using reference TRBV15 and TRBJ1-2 for the parts outside the CDR3, the full variable domain is DAMVIQNPRYQVTQFGKPVTLSCSQTLNHNVMYWYQQKSSQAPKLLFHYYDKDFNNEADTPDNFQSRRPNTSFCFLDIRSPGLGDTAMYLCATSRERRGVHPFGSGTRLTVV.

This clone was counted only a few times. The chain uses TRBV6-5 and TRBJ2-1, with 9 nucleotides matching TRBD1. The CDR3 is made up of 15 amino acids. V lost 6 bases to trimming and J lost 8 bases; unmatched junction nucleotides: 11. Looked up from germline, CDR1 is MNHEY and CDR2 is SVGAGI. The CDR3 is CASSTPGQGFDEQFF. As DNA, the CDR3 is TGTGCCAGCAGCACACCGGGACAGGGTTTCGATGAGCAGTTCTTC.

This clone was counted at least ten times. The chain couples TRBV7-3 to TRBJ1-1; D is ambiguous. Between the trimmed V and J ends, which lost 0 bases and 3 bases, there was a span of 8 bases. The germline V gene has CDR1 SGHTA and CDR2 FQGTGA. There are 14 residues in the CDR3. The CDR3 sequence is CASSLTVGYTEAFF. In nucleotides, the CDR3 is TGTGCCAGCAGCTTAACCGTGGGCTACACTGAAGCTTTCTTT.

The rearrangement links TRBV28 to TRBJ1-1; D unresolved. CDR3 length equals 14 residues. Trimming removed 3 bases from V and 2 bases from J, with 10 bases in between. Looked up from germline, CDR1 is MDHEN and CDR2 is SYDVKM. The CDR3 is CASSFGGANTEAFF. The DNA for the CDR3 is TGTGCCAGCAGTTTCGGAGGCGCAAACACTGAAGCTTTCTTT. Full variable domain (missing parts from reference TRBV28 and TRBJ1-1): DVKVTQSSRYLVKRTGEKVFLECVQDMDHENMFWYRQDPGLGLRLIYFSYDVKMKEKGDIPEGYSVSREKKERFSLILESASTNQTSMYLCASSFGGANTEAFFGQGTRLTVV.

The chain is built from TRBV5-4 and TRBJ1-2; no firm D call. The CDR3 runs 15 residues. Per germline, CDR1 SGHNT and CDR2 YYREEE (reference sequence). V lost 0 bases, J lost 3 bases, and 12 bases lay in between. CDR3 in DNA: TGTGCCAGCAGCTTGGAAGTCCCGCGAGACTATGGCTACACCTTC. It encodes CASSLEVPRDYGYTF.